The sequence of this T cell receptor (beta chain) was determined in a study of CD8 T cells in Susac syndrome. The germline CDR1 and CDR2 sequences are SGHNT and YYREEE (reference sequence). V lost 4 bases and J lost 11, with 13 bases in between. The CDR3 loop spans 12 amino acids. The RNA, roughly 0.45 to 1 ug, was put through reverse transcription using random hexamers. MiXCR was run by TCRdb on the immunoSEQ multiplex PCR reads, yielding one entry per CDR3 protein. The sample carries 100,000 to 150,000 distinct CDR3 sequences, about 95% recorded once. Controls were healthy donors chosen to match patients in age and sex. Negative isolation was used for CD8+ and CD4+ T cells and FACS enrichment for TEMRA cells.

The sample taken for sequencing was CD4+ T cells from PBMCs. This clonotype originated in a human donor in good health. The chain combines TRBV5-4 with TRBJ2-1; possibly TRBD2 for D (6 bases). The CDR3 loop reads CASSPRDSKQFF. For the CDR3, the DNA is TGTGCCAGCAGCCCTAGGGACTCCAAGCAGTTCTTC.